Described below is a single T cell receptor (beta chain) sequence and its context. Original analysis: Scientists estimated how many nucleated cells there were by amplifying reference gene primers. Only in-frame clones appear in the TCRdb table, and some are missing; sequencing was by immunoSEQ multiplex PCR. That table gives V, J and clone size, and the DNA gave D and trimming. The repertoire holds about 150,000 clones, around 82% seen once, with 0.63% in the top ten. CDR1 GTSNPN and CDR2 SVGIG come from the germline V gene (reference sequence). Trimming removed 4 bases from V and 9 bases from J, with 15 bases in between. This CDR3 is 12 amino acids long. The sample originates from a study of blood T cell repertoires in COVID-19. Whole-study context: The study drew acute and convalescent COVID-19 samples from the United States, Italy and Spain. T cells, B-cell-depleted T cells, or PBMCs supplied cDNA or gDNA.

The V gene is TRBV30, the J gene TRBJ1-1; D remains unclear. Sequenced sample: peripheral blood. This clonotype originated in a man in his 60s with COVID-19, enrolled during active disease. The CDR3 spells CAWKTAGGKAFF. CDR3 sequence (DNA): TGTGCCTGGAAAACGGCGGGAGGAAAAGCTTTCTTT.